The text below deals with one T cell receptor (beta chain). CD45RO-negative, CCR7-selected cells formed the naive CD8 fraction, which excluded terminally differentiated effector memory CD45RA+ cells. Adults of Caucasian background living in Nashville, Tennessee made up all donors. It was at deep level that the assay was run. Clones were sequenced by immunoSEQ multiplex PCR, and TCRdb holds only the in-frame ones, with some missing. This sample yields about 2.2 million clones, of which around 93% are seen a single time; approximately 1.6% belongs to the top ten. CDR3 length equals 15 residues. The germline gives CDR1 ENHRY, CDR2 SYGVKD. The V and J ends lost 3 bases and 3 bases, in that order; junction bases with no gene match: 8. This entry comes from a study of shared clonotypes between healthy human individuals.

Sequencing was carried out using naive CD8+ T cells from PBMCs. The receptor's source is a man in his late teens or twenties in good health. Some clones in this sample may be carry-over from other donors' samples. The chain carries TRBV10-3 and TRBJ2-7; TRBD1 matches 7 bases. This CDR3 is CAISDPPGQSYEQYF. For the CDR3, the DNA is TGTGCCATCAGTGATCCCCCGGGACAGAGCTACGAGCAGTACTTC.